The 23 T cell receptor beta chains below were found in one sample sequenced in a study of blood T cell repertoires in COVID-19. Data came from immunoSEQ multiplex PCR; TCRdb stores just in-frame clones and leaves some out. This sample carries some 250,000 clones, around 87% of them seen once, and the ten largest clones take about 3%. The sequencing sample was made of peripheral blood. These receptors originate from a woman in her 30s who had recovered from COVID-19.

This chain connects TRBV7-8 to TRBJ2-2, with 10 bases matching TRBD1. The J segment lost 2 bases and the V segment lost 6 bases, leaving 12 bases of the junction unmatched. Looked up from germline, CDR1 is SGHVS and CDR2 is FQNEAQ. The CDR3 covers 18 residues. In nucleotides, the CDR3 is TGTGCCAGCAGACGAGACAGGGGGCGTCTTCGTAACACCGGGGAGCTGTTTTTT. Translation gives CASRRDRGRLRNTGELFF.

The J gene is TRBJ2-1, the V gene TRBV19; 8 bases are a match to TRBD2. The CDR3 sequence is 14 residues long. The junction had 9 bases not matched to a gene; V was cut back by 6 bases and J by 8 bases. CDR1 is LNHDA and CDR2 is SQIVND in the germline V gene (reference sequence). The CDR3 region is CASRPTGGAYEQFF. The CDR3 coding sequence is TGTGCCAGTAGACCAACCGGGGGGGCTTATGAGCAGTTCTTC.

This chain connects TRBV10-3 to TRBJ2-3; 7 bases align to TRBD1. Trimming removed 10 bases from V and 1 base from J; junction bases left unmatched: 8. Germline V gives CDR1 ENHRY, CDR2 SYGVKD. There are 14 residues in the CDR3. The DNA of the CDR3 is TGTGCCAACAGGGGAGAGTACGGCACAGATACGCAGTATTTT. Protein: CANRGEYGTDTQYF.

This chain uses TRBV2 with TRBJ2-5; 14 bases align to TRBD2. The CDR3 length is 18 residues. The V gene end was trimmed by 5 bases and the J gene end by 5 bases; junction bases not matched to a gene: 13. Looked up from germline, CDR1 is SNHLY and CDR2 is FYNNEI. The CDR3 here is CASSSTRLAGGGAETQYF. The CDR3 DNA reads TGTGCCAGCAGTTCAACGAGACTAGCGGGGGGGGGCGCGGAGACCCAGTACTTC.

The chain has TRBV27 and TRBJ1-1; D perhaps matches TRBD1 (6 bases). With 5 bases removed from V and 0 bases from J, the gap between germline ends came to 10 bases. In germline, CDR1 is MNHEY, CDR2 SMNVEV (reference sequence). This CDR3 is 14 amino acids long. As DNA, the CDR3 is TGTGCCAGCAGTCGACAGGTCATGAACACTGAAGCTTTCTTT. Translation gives CASSRQVMNTEAFF.

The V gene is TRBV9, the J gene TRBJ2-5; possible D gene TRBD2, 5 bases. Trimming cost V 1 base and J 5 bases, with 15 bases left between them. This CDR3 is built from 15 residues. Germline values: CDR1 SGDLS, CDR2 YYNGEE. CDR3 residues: CASSVPGISEETQYF. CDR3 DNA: TGTGCCAGCAGCGTACCCGGGATCTCAGAGGAGACCCAGTACTTC.

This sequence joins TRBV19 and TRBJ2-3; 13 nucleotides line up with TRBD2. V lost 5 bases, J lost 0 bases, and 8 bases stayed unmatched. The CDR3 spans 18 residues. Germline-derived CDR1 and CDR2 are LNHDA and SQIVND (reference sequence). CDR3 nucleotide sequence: TGTGCCAGTAGTTTGGGACTAGCGGGGATGTCTAGCACAGATACGCAGTATTTT. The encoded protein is CASSLGLAGMSSTDTQYF.

In nucleotides, the CDR3 is TGCGCCAGCAGCCCAATACCCGGGACTTCGGGCGAGCAGTACTTC. It specifies CASSPIPGTSGEQYF. The J gene is TRBJ2-7, the V gene TRBV5-1; possibly TRBD2 for D (6 bases). Germline V gene lookup returns CDR1 SGHRS and CDR2 YFSETQ. Trimming removed 4 bases at V and 6 bases at J, with 20 bases between. The CDR3 consists of 15 residues.

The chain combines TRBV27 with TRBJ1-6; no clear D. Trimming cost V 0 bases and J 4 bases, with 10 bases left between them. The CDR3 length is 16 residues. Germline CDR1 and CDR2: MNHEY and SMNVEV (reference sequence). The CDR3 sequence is CASSLSTVEYNSPLHF. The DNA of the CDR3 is TGTGCCAGCAGTTTATCGACGGTGGAGTATAATTCACCCCTCCACTTT.

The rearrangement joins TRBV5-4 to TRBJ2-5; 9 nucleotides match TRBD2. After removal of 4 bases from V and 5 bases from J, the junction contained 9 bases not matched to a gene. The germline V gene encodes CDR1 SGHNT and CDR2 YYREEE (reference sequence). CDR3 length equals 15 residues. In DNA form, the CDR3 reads TGTGCCAGCAGCAGCCAAGCGGGGGGCGGGGAGACCCAGTACTTC. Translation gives CASSSQAGGGETQYF.

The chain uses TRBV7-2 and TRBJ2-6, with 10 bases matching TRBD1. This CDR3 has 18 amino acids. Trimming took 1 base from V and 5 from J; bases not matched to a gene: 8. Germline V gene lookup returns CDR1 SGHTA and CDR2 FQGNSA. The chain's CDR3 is CASSLVGTGEWRANVLTF. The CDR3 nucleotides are TGTGCCAGCAGCTTAGTTGGGACAGGGGAGTGGAGGGCCAACGTCCTGACTTTC.

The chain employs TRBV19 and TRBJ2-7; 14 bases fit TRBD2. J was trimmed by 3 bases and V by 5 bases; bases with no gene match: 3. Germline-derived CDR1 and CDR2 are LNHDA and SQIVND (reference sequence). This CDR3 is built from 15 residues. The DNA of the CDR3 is TGTGCCAGTAGTCCCGGGACTAGCGGGGGCTACGAGCAGTACTTC. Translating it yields CASSPGTSGGYEQYF.

The CDR3 DNA reads as TGTGCCAGCAGCTCGGACAGGGGTAGGGACACTGAAGCTTTCTTT. Residues: CASSSDRGRDTEAFF. The V gene is TRBV7-3, the J gene TRBJ1-1; 9 bases match TRBD1. The CDR3 runs 15 residues. Germline CDR1 SGHTA, CDR2 FQGTGA. Trimming took 4 bases from V and 3 from J; bases not matched to a gene: 6. Drawing the rest from reference TRBV7-3 and TRBJ1-1, the complete variable domain is GAGVSQTPSNKVTEKGKYVELRCDPISGHTALYWYRQSLGQGPEFLIYFQGTGAADDSGLPNDRFFAVRPEGSVSTLKIQRTERGDSAVYLCASSSDRGRDTEAFFGQGTRLTVV.

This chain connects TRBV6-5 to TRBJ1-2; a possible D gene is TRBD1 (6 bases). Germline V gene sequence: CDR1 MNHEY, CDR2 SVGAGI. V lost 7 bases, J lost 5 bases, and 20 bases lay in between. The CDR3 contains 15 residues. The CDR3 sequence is CASTYPPAGAYGYTF. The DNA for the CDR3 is TGTGCCAGCACCTACCCCCCCGCAGGGGCATATGGCTACACCTTC.

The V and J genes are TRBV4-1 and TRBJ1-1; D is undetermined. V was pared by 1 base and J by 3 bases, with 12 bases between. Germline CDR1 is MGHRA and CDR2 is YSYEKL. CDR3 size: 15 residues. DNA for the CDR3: TGCGCCAGCAGCCAAGTGGGCCTCCAGGACACTGAAGCTTTCTTT. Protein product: CASSQVGLQDTEAFF.

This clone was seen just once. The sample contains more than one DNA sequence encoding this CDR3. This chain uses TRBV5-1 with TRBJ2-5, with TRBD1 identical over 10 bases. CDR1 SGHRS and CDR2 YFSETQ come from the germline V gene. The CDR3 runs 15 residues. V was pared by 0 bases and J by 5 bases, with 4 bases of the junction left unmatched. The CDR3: CASSLGQGAGETQYF. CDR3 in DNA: TGCGCCAGCAGCTTGGGACAGGGGGCTGGGGAGACCCAGTACTTC.

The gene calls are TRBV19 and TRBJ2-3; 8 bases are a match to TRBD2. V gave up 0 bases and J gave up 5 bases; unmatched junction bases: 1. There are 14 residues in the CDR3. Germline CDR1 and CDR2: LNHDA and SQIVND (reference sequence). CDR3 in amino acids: CASSIELAEDTQYF. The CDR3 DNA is TGTGCCAGTAGTATAGAACTAGCGGAAGATACGCAGTATTTT.

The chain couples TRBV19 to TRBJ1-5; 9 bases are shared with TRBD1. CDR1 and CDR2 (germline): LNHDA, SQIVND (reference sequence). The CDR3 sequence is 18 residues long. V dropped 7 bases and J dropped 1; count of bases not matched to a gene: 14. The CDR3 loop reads CASTDQKGTGWSNQPQHF. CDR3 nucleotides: TGTGCCAGTACGGACCAAAAGGGGACAGGGTGGAGCAATCAGCCCCAGCATTTT.

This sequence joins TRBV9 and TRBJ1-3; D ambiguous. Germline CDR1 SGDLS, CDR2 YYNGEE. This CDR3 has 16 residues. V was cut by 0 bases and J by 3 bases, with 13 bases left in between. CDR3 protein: CASSVGRARYGNTIYF. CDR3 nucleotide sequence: TGTGCCAGCAGCGTAGGGAGGGCCCGATATGGAAACACCATATATTTT.

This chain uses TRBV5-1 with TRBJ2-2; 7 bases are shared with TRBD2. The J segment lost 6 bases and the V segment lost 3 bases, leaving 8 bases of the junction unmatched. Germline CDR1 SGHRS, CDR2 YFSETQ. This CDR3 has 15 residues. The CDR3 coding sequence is TGCGCCAGCAGCTCTGGATTACTAGCGTCCGGGGAGCTGTTTTTT. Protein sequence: CASSSGLLASGELFF.

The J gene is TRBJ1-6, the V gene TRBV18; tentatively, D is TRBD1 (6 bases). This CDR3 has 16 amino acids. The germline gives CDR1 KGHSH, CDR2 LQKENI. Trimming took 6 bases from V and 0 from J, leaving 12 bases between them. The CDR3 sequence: CASSAQGNSYNSPLHF. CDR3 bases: TGTGCCAGCTCCGCACAGGGTAACTCCTATAATTCACCCCTCCACTTT.

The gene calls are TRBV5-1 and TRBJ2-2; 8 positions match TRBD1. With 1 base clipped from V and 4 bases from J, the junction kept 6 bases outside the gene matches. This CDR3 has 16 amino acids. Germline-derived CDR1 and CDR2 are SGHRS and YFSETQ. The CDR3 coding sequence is TGCGCCAGCAGCTTGACCGGACAGGGAGGCACCGGGGAGCTGTTTTTT. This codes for CASSLTGQGGTGELFF.

This chain's CDR3 is CASSSALTGEAFF. The DNA for the CDR3 is TGCGCCAGCAGCTCAGCTTTGACAGGTGAAGCTTTCTTT. This sequence joins TRBV5-1 and TRBJ1-1, with a weak D call TRBD1 (6 bases). The CDR3 contains 13 residues. V was cut by 3 bases and J by 7 bases, with 13 bases left in between. Germline-derived CDR1 and CDR2 are SGHRS and YFSETQ.